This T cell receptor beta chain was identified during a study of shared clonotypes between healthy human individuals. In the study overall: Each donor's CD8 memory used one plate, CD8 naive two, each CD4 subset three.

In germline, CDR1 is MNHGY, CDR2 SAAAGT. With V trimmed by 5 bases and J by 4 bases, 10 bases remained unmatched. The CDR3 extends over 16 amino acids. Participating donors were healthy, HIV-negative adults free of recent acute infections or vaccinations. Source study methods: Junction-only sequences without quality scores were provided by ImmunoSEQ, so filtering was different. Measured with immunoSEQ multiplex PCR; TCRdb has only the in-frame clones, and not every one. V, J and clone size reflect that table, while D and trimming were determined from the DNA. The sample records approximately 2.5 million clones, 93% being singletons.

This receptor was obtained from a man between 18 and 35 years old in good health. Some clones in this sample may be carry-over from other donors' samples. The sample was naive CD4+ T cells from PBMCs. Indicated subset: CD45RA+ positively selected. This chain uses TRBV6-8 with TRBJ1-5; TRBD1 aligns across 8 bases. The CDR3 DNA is TGTGCCAGCAGTGACAGGGGCGACCCTCTGAATCAGCCCCAGCATTTT. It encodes CASSDRGDPLNQPQHF.